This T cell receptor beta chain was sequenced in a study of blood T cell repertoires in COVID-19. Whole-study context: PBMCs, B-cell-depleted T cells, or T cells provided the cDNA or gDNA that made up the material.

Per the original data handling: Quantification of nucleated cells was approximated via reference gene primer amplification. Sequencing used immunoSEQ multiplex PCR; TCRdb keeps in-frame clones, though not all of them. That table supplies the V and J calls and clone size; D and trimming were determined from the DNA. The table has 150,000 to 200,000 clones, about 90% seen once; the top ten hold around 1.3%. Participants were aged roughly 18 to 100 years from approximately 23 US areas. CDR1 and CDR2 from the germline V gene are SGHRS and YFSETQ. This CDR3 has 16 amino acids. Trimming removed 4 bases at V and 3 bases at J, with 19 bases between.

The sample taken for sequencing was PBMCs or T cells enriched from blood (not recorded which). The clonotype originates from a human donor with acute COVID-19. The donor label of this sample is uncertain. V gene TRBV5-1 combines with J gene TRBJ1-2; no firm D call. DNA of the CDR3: TGCGCCAGCAGCCCCCGCGGGGAATCGAGTGACTATGGCTACACCTTC. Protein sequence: CASSPRGESSDYGYTF. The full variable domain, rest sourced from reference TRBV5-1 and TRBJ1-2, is KAGVTQTPRYLIKTRGQQVTLSCSPISGHRSVSWYQQTPGQGLQFLFEYFSETQRNKGNFPGRFSGRQFSNSRSEMNVSTLELGDSALYLCASSPRGESSDYGYTFGSGTRLTVV.